Below, 27 T cell receptor beta chains from the same sample are listed, as sequenced in a study of Ad26.COV2.S vaccination and SARS-CoV-2 variants. The repertoire was sequenced with immunoSEQ multiplex PCR; TCRdb's copy has only in-frame clones and lacks some. The sample has hundreds of thousands of clones; around 87% are singletons. Indicated treatment: some 20 received Ad26.COV2.S at low or high dose, single or two shots; 5 received placebo; per-sample allocation not given. The samples date from day 63 after the first vaccine or placebo injection. Sequenced here: peripheral blood, sampled in a trial of Ad26.COV2.S vaccine versus placebo. These receptors were obtained from a person between 18 and 60 years old who received the Ad26.COV2.S COVID-19 vaccine or a placebo.

This chain links TRBV4-2 with TRBJ2-1; 8 bases are shared with TRBD2. CDR3 length: 16 residues. From germline, CDR1 is LGHNA and CDR2 YNFKEQ. V trimming: 0 bases; J trimming: 9 bases; junction bases outside the gene matches: 10. CDR3 DNA sequence: TGTGCCAGCAGCCAAGATATCGGGGGGGTTGTAAGTGAGCAGTTCTTC. Residues: CASSQDIGGVVSEQFF.

The chain carries TRBV5-5 and TRBJ2-7; 13 bases fit TRBD2. V was pared by 2 bases and J by 5 bases, with 4 bases of the junction left unmatched. CDR3 length equals 15 residues. Looked up from germline, CDR1 is SGHKS and CDR2 is YYEKEE (reference sequence). The CDR3 region has the DNA TGTGCCAGCAGCTTATGGACTAGCGGGGGCCACGAGCAGTACTTC. This translates into CASSLWTSGGHEQYF.

V gene TRBV30 combines with J gene TRBJ1-6; 10 positions agree with TRBD1. The junction had 4 bases not matched to a gene; V was cut back by 4 bases and J by 7 bases. The CDR3 is 14 amino acids. CDR1 and CDR2 from the germline V gene are GTSNPN and SVGIG (reference sequence). In nucleotides, the CDR3 is TGTGCCTGGACCACGGACAGGGGGAATTCACCCCTCCACTTT. Amino acids: CAWTTDRGNSPLHF.

This chain uses TRBV3-1 (or the pseudogene TRBV3-2) with TRBJ1-1; D call uncertain. Germline assignment: CDR1 LGHDT and CDR2 YNNKEL (reference sequence). The CDR3 covers 14 residues. Trimming cost V 5 bases and J 1 base, with 11 bases left between them. CDR3 loop: CASSTGRTNTEAFF. The CDR3 DNA is TGTGCCAGCAGCACCGGACGAACGAACACTGAAGCTTTCTTT.

This chain uses TRBV11-2 with TRBJ1-2, with D uncertain. Trimming pared 1 base from V and 6 bases from J, leaving 12 bases between. There are 14 residues in the CDR3. Germline V CDR1 and CDR2: SGHAT, FQNNGV. The CDR3 reads CASSLGAGSNGYTF. For the CDR3, the DNA is TGTGCCAGCAGCTTAGGGGCAGGCTCTAATGGCTACACCTTC.

This chain joins TRBV5-1 and TRBJ1-5; no clear D gene. Per germline, CDR1 SGHRS and CDR2 YFSETQ. The CDR3 is 13 residues long. V was trimmed by 10 bases and J by 0 bases, leaving 11 bases between them. This CDR3 is CASSGLSNQPQHF. The CDR3 nucleotides are TGCGCCTCTAGTGGACTTAGCAATCAGCCCCAGCATTTT.

The CDR3 sequence is CASSLVPEGRGYQETQYF. CDR3 in DNA: TGTGCCAGCAGCTTGGTCCCCGAGGGGCGGGGGTACCAAGAGACCCAGTACTTC. The rearrangement links TRBV5-4 to TRBJ2-5; 7 nucleotides align to TRBD2. The CDR3 has 18 residues. V lost 0 bases and J lost 0; bases outside the gene matches: 11. Germline values: CDR1 SGHNT, CDR2 YYREEE (reference sequence). The variable domain in full, with the rest retrieved from reference TRBV5-4 and TRBJ2-5, is ETGVTQSPTHLIKTRGQQVTLRCSSQSGHNTVSWYQQALGQGPQFIFQYYREEENGRGNFPPRFSGLQFPNYSSELNVNALELDDSALYLCASSLVPEGRGYQETQYFGPGTRLLVL.

This clone was recorded once. The rearrangement links TRBV12-3 or TRBV12-4 to TRBJ1-5; D remains ambiguous. The CDR3 covers 13 residues. V lost 7 bases and J lost 5, with 12 bases in between. CDR3 nucleotides: TGTGCCAGCACCCCTAATAGGGATCAGCCCCAGCATTTT. Amino acids: CASTPNRDQPQHF.

This chain joins TRBV27 and TRBJ2-7, with TRBD1 as a possible D gene (5 bases). Germline V gene lookup returns CDR1 MNHEY and CDR2 SMNVEV (reference sequence). V was clipped by 2 bases and J by 1 base, with 15 bases between them. This CDR3 has 16 residues. CDR3 sequence: CASSLDGRAPSYEQYF. In nucleotides, the CDR3 is TGTGCCAGCAGTTTAGATGGCAGGGCCCCTTCCTACGAGCAGTACTTC.

The chain joins TRBV3-1 (or the pseudogene TRBV3-2) to TRBJ2-7; tentative D call: TRBD1 (5 bases). Trimming left V 0 bases short and J 7 bases short, with 13 bases between. The CDR3 loop spans 14 amino acids. Germline CDR1 and CDR2: LGHDT and YNNKEL (reference sequence). CDR3 amino acids: CASSQELDRREQYF. The CDR3 coding sequence is TGTGCCAGCAGCCAAGAACTTGACAGAAGGGAGCAGTACTTC.

The chain employs TRBV7-9 and TRBJ2-3; unclear D gene. Trimming took 1 base from V and 6 from J, leaving 5 bases between them. The CDR3 totals 12 residues. Germline V gene data show CDR1 as SEHNR and CDR2 as FQNEAQ (reference sequence). DNA for the CDR3: TGTGCCAGCAGCTTAGAGGCGGATACGCAGTATTTT. Its translation: CASSLEADTQYF.

The chain carries TRBV4-1 and TRBJ2-1; 7 bases map to TRBD1. J was trimmed by 5 bases and V by 1 base; bases with no gene match: 11. Germline V lookup: CDR1 MGHRA, CDR2 YSYEKL. The CDR3 length is 17 residues. CDR3 loop: CASSQGRQGKINNEQFF. The CDR3 DNA reads TGCGCCAGCAGCCAAGGTCGACAGGGCAAGATAAACAATGAGCAGTTCTTC.

The CDR3 bases are TGTGCCAGCAGTTTTTTCGGGGGGGGAGCAGATACGCAGTATTTT. Translated: CASSFFGGGADTQYF. The V call is TRBV27, the J call TRBJ2-3, with TRBD2 matching over 8 bases. Germline-derived CDR1 and CDR2 are MNHEY and SMNVEV (reference sequence). The CDR3 runs 15 residues. Germline trimming cut 3 bases from V and 4 bases from J; bases unmatched to any gene: 6.

This clone was observed a few times. This chain connects TRBV6-6 to TRBJ2-7; 7 bases map to TRBD1. Trimming took 8 bases from V and 1 from J; bases not matched to a gene: 5. The CDR3 is 13 residues long. Per germline, CDR1 MNHNY and CDR2 SVGAGI (reference sequence). The CDR3 DNA is TGTGCCAGCGGGATGACAGGGTCCTACGAGCAGTACTTC. It is translated as CASGMTGSYEQYF.

This chain joins TRBV9 and TRBJ1-5; D gene unclear. Trimming left V 0 bases short and J 10 bases short, with 14 bases between. This CDR3 comprises 14 residues. Germline lookup yields CDR1 SGDLS and CDR2 YYNGEE. CDR3 sequence: CASSVDGLSEPQHF. The CDR3 DNA sequence: TGTGCCAGCAGCGTAGACGGTCTCTCCGAACCCCAGCATTTT.

V gene TRBV19 combines with J gene TRBJ2-3; tentatively, D is TRBD1 (6 bases). The CDR3 contains 14 residues. V was shortened by 4 bases and J by 1 base, with 9 bases between the two germline ends. Per germline, CDR1 LNHDA and CDR2 SQIVND (reference sequence). The CDR3 loop reads CASSRQGRTDTQYF. The CDR3 coding sequence is TGTGCCAGTAGTAGGCAGGGGCGCACAGATACGCAGTATTTT.

This clone was observed once. The CDR3 DNA reads as TGTGCCATCAGTGAGGGCGGGGGGGCCCATGAGCAGTTCTTC. As protein: CAISEGGGAHEQFF. V gene TRBV10-3 combines with J gene TRBJ2-1; the match to TRBD2 covers 9 bases. CDR1 ENHRY and CDR2 SYGVKD come from the germline V gene. The CDR3 is 14 amino acids. V was pared by 2 bases and J by 8 bases, with 4 bases of the junction left unmatched.

The V gene is TRBV23-1, the J gene TRBJ1-2; D remains unclear. TRBV23-1 is an open reading frame whose function is uncertain. The germline V and J ends were trimmed by 7 bases and 3 bases, with 18 bases remaining between them. The CDR3 is 15 amino acids. The DNA for the CDR3 is TGCGCCAGCATTCTCCCACGGAGGTCCGACTATGGCTACACCTTC. Its translation: CASILPRRSDYGYTF.

The chain has TRBV24-1 and TRBJ2-1; 8 bases align to TRBD2. The V and J ends lost 5 bases and 6 bases, in that order; junction bases with no gene match: 5. Germline V gene lookup returns CDR1 KGHDR and CDR2 SFDVKD. The CDR3 is made up of 14 amino acids. The CDR3 loop is CATSGSGGLNEQFF. The CDR3 DNA follows: TGTGCCACCAGTGGTTCGGGGGGGCTCAATGAGCAGTTCTTC.

This chain connects TRBV9 to TRBJ1-2, with D perhaps matching TRBD1 (6 bases). Trimming stripped 3 bases from V and 4 bases from J, with 10 bases between. The CDR3 loop spans 13 amino acids. CDR1 is SGDLS, CDR2 YYNGEE, per germline. CDR3 loop: CASSAGALYGYTF. The CDR3 DNA reads TGTGCCAGCAGCGCAGGGGCCCTCTATGGCTACACCTTC. The variable domain in full, completed from reference TRBV9 and TRBJ1-2, reads DSGVTQTPKHLITATGQRVTLRCSPRSGDLSVYWYQQSLDQGLQFLIQYYNGEERAKGNILERFSAQQFPDLHSELNLSSLELGDSALYFCASSAGALYGYTFGSGTRLTVV.

The chain joins TRBV12-5 to TRBJ2-1; 13 nucleotides align to TRBD2. Germline-derived CDR1 and CDR2 are LGHNT and FRNRAP. The junction had 7 bases not matched to a gene; V was cut back by 1 base and J by 7 bases. The CDR3 is made up of 17 amino acids. This CDR3 is CASGLAPGLAGINEQFF. The CDR3 region has the DNA TGTGCTAGTGGTTTGGCCCCGGGACTAGCGGGGATAAATGAGCAGTTCTTC.

The chain combines TRBV5-6 with TRBJ1-2, with D maybe TRBD1 (6 bases). The V gene lost 0 bases and the J gene lost 3 bases, with 15 bases spanning the gap. Germline CDR1 reads SGHDT; CDR2 reads YYEEEE. The CDR3 totals 16 residues. The CDR3 region has the DNA TGTGCCAGCAGCTTGGTGGGGGGCGATAGGGACTATGGCTACACCTTC. Translation gives CASSLVGGDRDYGYTF.

The rearrangement links TRBV23-1 to TRBJ1-5; D gene unclear. TRBV23-1 falls under the ORF class, with uncertain function. The CDR3 consists of 15 residues. Trimming removed 0 bases at V and 1 base at J, with 7 bases between. CDR3 nucleotides: TGCGCCAGCAGTCAATCGCTGGGGAGCAATCAGCCCCAGCATTTT. This sequence encodes CASSQSLGSNQPQHF.

The chain carries TRBV19 and TRBJ2-3; a weak D match, TRBD2 (6 bases). The length of the CDR3 is 21 residues. Per germline, CDR1 LNHDA and CDR2 SQIVND (reference sequence). The germline V and J ends were trimmed by 6 bases and 2 bases, with 33 bases remaining between them. Here the CDR3 DNA reads TGTGCCAGTAGCCTCCGACGCCCGGGAGCACCTCGTTGGGATGCCACAGATACGCAGTATTTT. It translates to CASSLRRPGAPRWDATDTQYF.

The chain joins TRBV19 to TRBJ2-7; TRBD2 is a possible D gene (6 bases). This CDR3 has 14 amino acids. V gave up 4 bases and J gave up 2 bases, with 12 bases separating them. Germline lookup yields CDR1 LNHDA and CDR2 SQIVND (reference sequence). CDR3 DNA sequence: TGTGCCAGTAGTAATGGTGGGGGGACCTACGAGCAGTACTTC. Protein: CASSNGGGTYEQYF.

This clone was recorded only once. V and J are TRBV18 and TRBJ2-7, with no clear D. This CDR3 region has 13 residues. The V gene lost 0 bases and the J gene lost 3 bases, with 6 bases spanning the gap. The V gene's germline CDR1 is KGHSH and CDR2 LQKENI. CDR3 DNA sequence: TGTGCCAGCTCACCACCACAAGTCTACGAGCAGTACTTC. The encoded protein is CASSPPQVYEQYF.

The chain couples TRBV19 to TRBJ1-2; D is uncertain. V was pared by 6 bases and J by 6 bases, with 29 bases between. Germline V CDR1 and CDR2: LNHDA, SQIVND (reference sequence). There are 18 residues in the CDR3. The CDR3 sequence: CASRTMRERHGRRDGYTF. The DNA of the CDR3 is TGTGCCAGTAGAACAATGAGAGAGCGACACGGCCGGCGAGATGGCTACACCTTC.